The rows below give T cell receptor beta chains drawn from one sample of a study of CD8+ T cells in alopecia areata. This table comes from immunoSEQ multiplex PCR, and its TCRdb copy is limited to in-frame clones, with some not included. The sample includes approximately 98,000 clones, under 60% of them seen just once. The source material was NKG2D-low CD8+ T cells sorted from blood. Receptors originate from a human donor with alopecia areata. Each CDR3 is given with its conserved first and last residue. Each record gives: J gene, clone size, D gene, V gene, CDR3 protein, CDR3 DNA. The D gene is left open where the match is weak. Expanded clones are given a class, and other clones once, few, many or no size at all.

TRBJ2-1 few NA TRBV7-9 CASSLALGDEQFF TGTGCCAGCAGCTTAGCCCTAGGAGATGAGCAGTTCTTC
TRBJ2-7 NA NA TRBV9 CASSVGYGTDEQYF TGTGCCAGCAGCGTAGGTTACGGCACCGACGAGCAGTACTTC
TRBJ2-7 NA NA TRBV28 CASSFSGNEQYF TGTGCCAGCAGTTTCTCCGGGAACGAGCAGTACTTC
TRBJ2-1 NA TRBD2 TRBV6-5 CASSLQREFIHEQFF TGTGCCAGCAGCTTACAGCGGGAGTTTATCCATGAGCAGTTCTTC
TRBJ2-6 few TRBD1 TRBV9 CASSGDSSGANVLTF TGTGCCAGCAGCGGGGACAGCTCTGGGGCCAACGTCCTGACTTTC
TRBJ1-5 NA TRBD1 TRBV7-9 CASSLVGTGDGQPQHF TGTGCCAGCAGCTTAGTTGGGACAGGGGACGGTCAGCCCCAGCATTTT
TRBJ2-6 NA NA TRBV14 CASSLATGSAVLTF TGTGCCAGCAGCCTAGCGACAGGTTCGGCCGTCCTGACTTTC
TRBJ2-7 NA TRBD2 TRBV6-1 CASSEASGSSYEQYF TGTGCCAGCAGTGAAGCTAGCGGGAGCTCCTACGAGCAGTACTTC
TRBJ2-1 NA NA TRBV9 CASSVGIEQFF TGTGCCAGCAGCGTAGGGATAGAGCAGTTCTTC
TRBJ2-2 NA NA TRBV6-5 CASSDSSTGELFF TGTGCCAGCAGTGACTCGAGCACCGGGGAGCTGTTTTTT